This TCR beta chain was sequenced in a study of T cell changes during pregnancy in multiple sclerosis. Profiling relied on immunoSEQ multiplex PCR, and the TCRdb table lists in-frame clones only, not all of them. The profile shows about 19,000 clones, around nine tenths of them singletons. The CDR3 loop spans 15 amino acids. Germline V CDR1 and CDR2: MNHEY, SVGAGI. V was pared by 6 bases and J by 6 bases, with 12 bases of the junction left unmatched. This clonotype originated in a female donor in good health, enrolled as a control in a pregnancy study. The chain couples TRBV6-5 to TRBJ2-3; TRBD1 matches at 7 bases. Sequencing was performed on CD8+ T cells from peripheral blood mononuclear cells, taken after pregnancy. The CDR3 loop is CASRLTGSKRDTQYF. The CDR3 nucleotides read TGTGCCAGCAGATTGACAGGGTCGAAGAGGGATACGCAGTATTTT.